The T cell receptor (beta chain) under discussion was sequenced for a study of cytomegalovirus exposure and HLA in healthy donors. Primers for the PCR totalled 60 Vbeta and 13 Jbeta. Only in-frame clones appear in the TCRdb table, and some are missing; sequencing was by immunoSEQ multiplex PCR. The sample holds some 200,000 clones, roughly 80% seen once. The germline gives CDR1 SGHRS, CDR2 YFSETQ. This CDR3 comprises 16 residues. With 0 bases clipped from V and 3 bases from J, the junction kept 6 bases outside the gene matches. This clone was counted only a few times. The source is a boy younger than 18 in good health and CMV-seronegative. The V and J genes are TRBV5-1 and TRBJ2-7; 10 bases line up with TRBD2. The sequencing input was PBMCs. The CDR3, as DNA: TGCGCCAGCAGCTTGGCCCGGGCTAGCGGGAGCTACGAGCAGTACTTC. Its protein is CASSLARASGSYEQYF.